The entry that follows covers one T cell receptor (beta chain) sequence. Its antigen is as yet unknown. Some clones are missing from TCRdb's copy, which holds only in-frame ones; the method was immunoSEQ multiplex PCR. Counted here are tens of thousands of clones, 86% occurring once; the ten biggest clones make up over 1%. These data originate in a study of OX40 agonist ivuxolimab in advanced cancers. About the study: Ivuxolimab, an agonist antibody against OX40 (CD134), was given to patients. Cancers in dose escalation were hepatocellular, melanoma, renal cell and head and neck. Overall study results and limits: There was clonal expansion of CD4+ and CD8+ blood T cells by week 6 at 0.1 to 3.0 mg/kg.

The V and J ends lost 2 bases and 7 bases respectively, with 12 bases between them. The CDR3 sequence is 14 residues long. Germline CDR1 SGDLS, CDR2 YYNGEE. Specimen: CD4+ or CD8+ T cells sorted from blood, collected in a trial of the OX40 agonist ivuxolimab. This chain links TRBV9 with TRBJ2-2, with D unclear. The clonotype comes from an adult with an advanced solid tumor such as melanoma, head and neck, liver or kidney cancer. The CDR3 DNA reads TGTGCCAGCAGCGTTACCCAACAAGGCGGGGAGCTGTTTTTT. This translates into CASSVTQQGGELFF.